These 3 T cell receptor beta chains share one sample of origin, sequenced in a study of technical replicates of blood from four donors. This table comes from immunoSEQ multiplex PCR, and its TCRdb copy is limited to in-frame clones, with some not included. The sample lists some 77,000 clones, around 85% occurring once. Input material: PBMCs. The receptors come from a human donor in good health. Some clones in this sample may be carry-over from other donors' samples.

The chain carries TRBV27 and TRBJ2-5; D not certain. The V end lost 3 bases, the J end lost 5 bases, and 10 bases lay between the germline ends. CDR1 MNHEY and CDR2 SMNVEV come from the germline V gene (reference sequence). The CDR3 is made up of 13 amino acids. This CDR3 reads CASSFQARETQYF. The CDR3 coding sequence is TGTGCCAGCAGTTTCCAGGCCCGGGAGACCCAGTACTTC.

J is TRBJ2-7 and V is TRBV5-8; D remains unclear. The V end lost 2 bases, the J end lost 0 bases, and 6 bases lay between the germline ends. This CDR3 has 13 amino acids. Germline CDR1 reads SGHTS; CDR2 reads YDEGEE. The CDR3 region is CASSFDTSYEQYF. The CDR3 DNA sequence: TGTGCCAGCAGCTTCGACACCTCCTACGAGCAGTACTTC.

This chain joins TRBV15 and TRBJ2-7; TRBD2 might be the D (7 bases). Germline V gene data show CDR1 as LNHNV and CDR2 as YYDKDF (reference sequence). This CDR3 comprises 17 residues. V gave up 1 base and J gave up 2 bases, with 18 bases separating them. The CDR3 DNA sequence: TGTGCCACCAGCAGAGCCCCAGGCGGGGGCAGAACCTACGAGCAGTACTTC. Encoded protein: CATSRAPGGGRTYEQYF.